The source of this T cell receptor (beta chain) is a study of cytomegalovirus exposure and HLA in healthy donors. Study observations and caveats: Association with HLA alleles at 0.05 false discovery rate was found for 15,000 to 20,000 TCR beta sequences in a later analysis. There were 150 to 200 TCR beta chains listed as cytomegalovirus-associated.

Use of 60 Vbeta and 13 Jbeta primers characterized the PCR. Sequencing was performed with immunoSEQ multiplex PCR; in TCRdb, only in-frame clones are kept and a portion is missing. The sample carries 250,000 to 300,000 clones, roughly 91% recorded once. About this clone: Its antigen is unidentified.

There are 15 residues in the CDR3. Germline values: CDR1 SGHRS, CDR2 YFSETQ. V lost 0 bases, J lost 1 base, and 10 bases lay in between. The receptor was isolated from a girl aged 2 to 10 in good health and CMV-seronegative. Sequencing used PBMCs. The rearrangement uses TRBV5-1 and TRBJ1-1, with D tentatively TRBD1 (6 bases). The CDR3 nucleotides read TGCGCCAGCAGCTTGGATCGGGGGGCGAACACTGAAGCTTTCTTT. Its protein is CASSLDRGANTEAFF.